This entry features one TCR beta chain sequence. The antigen is undetermined. This sample is drawn from a study of CXCR3-negative and CXCR3-positive naive CD8 T cells. Turning to the study itself: Roughly 140 million TRB reads were obtained in total, which works out to about 1.5 +/- 0.3 million per library.

This CDR3 is 12 amino acids long. UMI-labeled TRB cDNA libraries were prepared by 5' RACE. One entry per CDR3 protein, without DNA, is what TCRdb gives after re-calling the 5' RACE reads. Here the sample table reports some 54,000 distinct CDR3 sequences. Overall study findings and caveats: CXCR3-positive naive cells carried more hydrophobic TRB CDR3s than CXCR3-negative naive cells did. In cryopreserved cells, CXCR3 expression partially decreased, and fresh PBMCs were used in most assays. Whereas memory cells differed, naive CXCR3-negative and CXCR3-positive cells shared similar TRBV-TRBJ usage.

Triplicate sorts, 320,000 or so cells apiece, were made for each CD8+ T cell subset. Input material: naive CXCR3+ CD8+ T cells from blood. Noted subset: CD45RO-CCR7+CD27+CD95- naive CD8+ T cells expressing CXCR3 (TNR3+). The rearrangement joins TRBV12-3 or TRBV12-4 to TRBJ2-1. This TCR was recovered from a human donor in good health. Some clones in this sample may be carry-over from other donors' samples. This CDR3 reads CASSLIGNEQFF.